This T cell receptor beta chain was found in a study of blood T cell repertoires in COVID-19. Across the whole study: Specimens from acute and convalescent COVID-19 originated in the United States, Italy and Spain. PBMCs, B-cell-depleted T cells, or T cells were the source of the cDNA or gDNA that made up the material.

Per the germline V gene, CDR1 is LNHDA and CDR2 is SQIVND (reference sequence). J was trimmed by 4 bases and V by 4 bases; bases with no gene match: 6. This CDR3 comprises 15 residues. As handled by the study authors: Reference gene primer amplification in the assay estimated nucleated cell counts. Method: immunoSEQ multiplex PCR; TCRdb's copy keeps in-frame clones and lacks some. The D gene and trimming were derived from the DNA, and the V and J assignments and clone size from that table. The sample lists some 140,000 clones, around four fifths seen once, with about a tenth in the top ten. The receptor's source is a man between 60 and 75 years old who had recovered from COVID-19. The sequencing input was peripheral blood. The chain has TRBV19 and TRBJ2-2; 7 nucleotides agree with TRBD1. The CDR3 loop reads CASSTPDRATGELFF. The CDR3, as DNA: TGTGCCAGTAGTACGCCCGACAGGGCCACCGGGGAGCTGTTTTTT.